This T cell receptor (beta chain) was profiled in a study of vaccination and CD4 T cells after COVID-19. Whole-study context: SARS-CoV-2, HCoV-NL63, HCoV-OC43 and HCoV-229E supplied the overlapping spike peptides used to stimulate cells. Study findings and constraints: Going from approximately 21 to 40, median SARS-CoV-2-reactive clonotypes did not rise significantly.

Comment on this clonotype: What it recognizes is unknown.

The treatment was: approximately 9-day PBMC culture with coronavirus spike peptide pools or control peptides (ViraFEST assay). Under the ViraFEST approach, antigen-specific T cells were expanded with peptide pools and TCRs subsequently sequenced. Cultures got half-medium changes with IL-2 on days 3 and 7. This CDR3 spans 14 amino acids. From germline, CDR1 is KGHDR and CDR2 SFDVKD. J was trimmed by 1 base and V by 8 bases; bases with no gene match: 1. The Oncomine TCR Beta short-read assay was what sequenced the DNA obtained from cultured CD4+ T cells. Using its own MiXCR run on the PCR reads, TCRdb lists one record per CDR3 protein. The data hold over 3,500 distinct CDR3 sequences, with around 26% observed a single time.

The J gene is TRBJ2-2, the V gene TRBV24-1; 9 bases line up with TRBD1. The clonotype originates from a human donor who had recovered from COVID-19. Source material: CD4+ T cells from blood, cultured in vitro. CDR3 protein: CATMDRGNTGELFF. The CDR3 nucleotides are TGTGCCACCATGGACAGGGGGAACACCGGGGAGCTGTTTTTT.